What follows are 10 T cell receptor beta chains derived from one specimen sequenced in a study of identical twins. TCRdb redid the calling of the 5' RACE reads with MiXCR, one entry per CDR3 protein. The table includes about 700,000 distinct CDR3 sequences, under 9% detected once. This sample was also put to use in a study of yellow fever vaccine responses in identical twins.

Sequencing was done on a sample of PBMCs. Source of these receptors: a woman under 30 in good health.

This clonotype has a handful of counts. V is TRBV20-1 and J is TRBJ2-5; D remains unclear. The V gene lost 1 base and the J gene lost 5 bases, with 11 bases spanning the gap. The length of the CDR3 is 13 residues. Looked up from germline, CDR1 is DFQATT and CDR2 is SNEGSKA (reference sequence). For the CDR3, the DNA is TGCAGTGCTAGAGTTCGGAACGGGGAGACCCAGTACTTC. Amino acid sequence: CSARVRNGETQYF.

This clonotype showed up many times. The CDR3 protein is CASSGTSGSNIQYF. Written as DNA, the CDR3 is TGTGCCAGCAGTGGGACTAGCGGGAGTAACATTCAGTACTTC. The chain joins TRBV11-2 to TRBJ2-4; 14 bases fit TRBD2. Germline V CDR1 and CDR2: SGHAT, FQNNGV. After removal of 6 bases from V and 7 bases from J, the junction contained 2 bases not matched to a gene. The CDR3 spans 14 residues.

This clonotype has at least ten counts. The chain links TRBV15 to TRBJ2-5; D might be TRBD1 (6 bases). This CDR3 contains 12 residues. Between the trimmed V and J ends, which lost 8 bases and 5 bases, there was a span of 12 bases. CDR1 and CDR2 from the germline V gene are LNHNV and YYDKDF (reference sequence). CDR3 nucleotide sequence: TGTGCCACCTGGGACAAAGGGGAGACCCAGTACTTC. Protein sequence: CATWDKGETQYF.

This clonotype was detected many times. The chain has TRBV12-3 or TRBV12-4 and TRBJ2-5; 13 bases are a match to TRBD2. V lost 6 bases, J lost 0 bases, and 7 bases stayed unmatched. The CDR3 extends over 17 amino acids. CDR3 nucleotide sequence: TGTGCCAGCAGCGAAGGACTAGCGGGGGCCTACCAAGAGACCCAGTACTTC. Its protein product is CASSEGLAGAYQETQYF.

This clonotype showed up just a few times. The chain uses TRBV7-9 and TRBJ1-4; 9 positions agree with TRBD1. The J segment lost 5 bases and the V segment lost 3 bases, leaving 10 bases of the junction unmatched. The CDR3 contains 17 residues. CDR1 is SEHNR, CDR2 FQNEAQ, per germline (reference sequence). Here the CDR3 reads CASSLPGQGVLNEKLFF. The CDR3 region has the DNA TGTGCCAGCAGCTTGCCGGGACAGGGAGTGCTGAATGAAAAACTGTTTTTT.

This clonotype appeared many times. The chain joins TRBV4-3 to TRBJ2-3, with a tentative D call TRBD1 (6 bases). The germline V gene encodes CDR1 LGHNA and CDR2 YSLEER. This CDR3 spans 17 amino acids. Trimming removed 0 bases at V and 2 bases at J, with 15 bases between. The CDR3 coding sequence is TGCGCCAGCAGCCAAGAAAGCGTCTGGGGACACACAGATACGCAGTATTTT. This codes for CASSQESVWGHTDTQYF.

This clonotype has a count of ten or more. This chain links TRBV4-2 with TRBJ2-6; TRBD2 matches at 7 bases. Looked up from germline, CDR1 is LGHNA and CDR2 is YNFKEQ. The CDR3 totals 18 residues. V dropped 1 base and J dropped 0; count of bases not matched to a gene: 6. The CDR3 coding sequence is TGTGCCAGCAGCCAAGTAGAAGCGGGGCTCTCTGGGGCCAACGTCCTGACTTTC. Translation: CASSQVEAGLSGANVLTF.

The chain carries TRBV18 and TRBJ2-5, with D possibly TRBD2 on 7 matching bases. Germline CDR1 is KGHSH and CDR2 is LQKENI. The CDR3 contains 15 residues. Trimming took 6 bases from V and 4 from J, leaving 18 bases between them. The CDR3 loop reads CASSPPTGGGETQYF. In DNA form, the CDR3 reads TGTGCCAGCTCTCCTCCGACAGGCGGGGGAGAGACCCAGTACTTC.

This clonotype was picked up many times. This chain uses TRBV28 with TRBJ2-7; the D is unclear. The CDR3 loop spans 17 amino acids. Germline V lookup: CDR1 MDHEN, CDR2 SYDVKM. Trimming stripped 6 bases from V and 1 base from J, with 22 bases between. The CDR3 sequence is CASSSSARGERSYEQYF. DNA for the CDR3: TGTGCCAGCAGCTCCTCCGCTCGCGGAGAGAGATCCTACGAGCAGTACTTC. The full variable domain, rest sourced from reference TRBV28 and TRBJ2-7, is DVKVTQSSRYLVKRTGEKVFLECVQDMDHENMFWYRQDPGLGLRLIYFSYDVKMKEKGDIPEGYSVSREKKERFSLILESASTNQTSMYLCASSSSARGERSYEQYFGPGTRLTVT.

The sample holds many counts of this clonotype. The rearrangement uses TRBV27 and TRBJ2-1, with 11 nucleotides matching TRBD2. CDR1 and CDR2 from the germline V gene are MNHEY and SMNVEV (reference sequence). The V and J ends lost 6 bases and 4 bases, in that order; junction bases with no gene match: 5. The CDR3 is made up of 15 amino acids. This CDR3 is CASREGLAAYNEQFF. For the CDR3, the DNA is TGTGCCAGCAGAGAGGGACTAGCGGCATACAATGAGCAGTTCTTC.